This T cell receptor (beta chain) was recovered during a study of beta chain features in type 1 diabetes. Across the study: Cell yields, gender and age were comparable in patients and healthy donors.

CD4+ cells of the naive, central memory, regulatory and stem cell-like memory types were sorted via CD45RO/CCR7/CD25/CD127/CD95/CD27. The purity of all sorted populations exceeded 98%. Whole-study results and caveats: TCRB CDR3 length was moderately but significantly reduced in all four CD4+ subsets of Type 1 diabetes patients.

The authors reverse transcribed all of the isolated RNA, so sequencing captured expressed TCRB transcripts. Profiling relied on immunoSEQ multiplex PCR, and the TCRdb table lists in-frame clones only, not all of them. The sample gives around 250,000 clones, approximately 15% of which show up once; approximately 0.018% is in the top ten. This clone was observed a handful of times. The antigen remains undetermined. The CDR3 has 14 amino acids. The V segment lost 3 bases and the J segment 5 bases; nucleotides outside the gene matches: 6. Germline V gene data show CDR1 as SQVTM and CDR2 as ANQGSEA. V gene TRBV29-1 combines with J gene TRBJ2-7; 11 positions agree with TRBD1. The TCR was taken from a man aged 25 to 40 with type 1 diabetes. Sample: naive CD4+ T cells from blood. The chain's CDR3 is CSVDTGTGGDEQYF. DNA of the CDR3: TGCAGCGTTGACACCGGGACAGGGGGTGACGAGCAGTACTTC.